This TCR beta chain was captured by sequencing in a study of cytomegalovirus exposure and HLA in healthy donors. Study conclusions and caveats: Analysis was carried out at a later point, and it linked a missense DCLRE1C variant to TCR beta V- and J-gene trimming. Some highly shared sequence variants likely arose as a pipeline artifact. Most observed TCR sequences were rare, whereas some public TCRs were detected in many donors.

Primers included in the PCR were 60 Vbeta and 13 Jbeta primers. The method was immunoSEQ multiplex PCR; TCRdb's version includes in-frame clones alone and lacks a portion of them. The sample contains roughly 200,000 clones, roughly 10% of which appear only once. Details on this clone: Its target is unknown.

Sequenced input: PBMCs. The TCR sequence derives from a woman aged 25 to 39 in good health and CMV-seropositive.

CDR3 nucleotides: TGTGCCAGCAAGCGGGGAGAGGCAGATACGCAGTATTTT. The encoded protein is CASKRGEADTQYF. The chain couples TRBV25-1 to TRBJ2-3, with 7 bases aligning to TRBD2. Germline CDR1 reads MGHDK; CDR2 reads SYGVNS. There are 13 residues in the CDR3. V lost 7 bases and J lost 4; bases outside the gene matches: 5.